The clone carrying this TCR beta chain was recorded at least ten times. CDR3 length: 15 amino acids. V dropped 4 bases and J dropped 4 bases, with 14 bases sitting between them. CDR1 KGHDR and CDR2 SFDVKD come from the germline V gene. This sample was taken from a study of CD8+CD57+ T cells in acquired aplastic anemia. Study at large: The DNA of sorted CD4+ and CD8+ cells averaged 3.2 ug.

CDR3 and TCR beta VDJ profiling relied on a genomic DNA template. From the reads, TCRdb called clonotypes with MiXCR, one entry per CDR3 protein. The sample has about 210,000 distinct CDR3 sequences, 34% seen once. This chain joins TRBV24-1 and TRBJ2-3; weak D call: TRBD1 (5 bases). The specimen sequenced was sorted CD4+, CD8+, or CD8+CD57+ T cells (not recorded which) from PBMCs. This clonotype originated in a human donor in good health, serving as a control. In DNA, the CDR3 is TGTGCCACCAGTGACCCAAGGGGTGTGCCAGATACGCAGTATTTT. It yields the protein CATSDPRGVPDTQYF.